The 17 T cell receptor beta chains below come from one sample, sequenced in a study of control samples from healthy donors and cancer patients. TCRdb's copy holds only in-frame clones and misses some; the assay was immunoSEQ multiplex PCR. The table includes about 140,000 clones, roughly nine tenths detected once. Sample: blood. These receptors were taken from a man aged 18 to 29 in good health.

CDR3 DNA sequence: TGCGCCAGCAGCCAAGGGGGGACAGTCTCCTACGAGCAGTACTTC. This encodes CASSQGGTVSYEQYF. This chain links TRBV4-1 with TRBJ2-7, with 7 bases identical to TRBD1. V lost 1 base and J lost 0; bases outside the gene matches: 3. CDR1 is MGHRA, CDR2 YSYEKL, per germline. The CDR3 length is 15 residues.

The chain joins TRBV6-1 to TRBJ1-2; TRBD1 is a possible D gene (6 bases). CDR3 length: 14 residues. The V and J ends lost 6 bases and 4 bases respectively, with 15 bases between them. CDR1 is MNHNS and CDR2 is SASEGT in the germline V gene. CDR3 region: CASSPTGSFYGYTF. The CDR3 DNA follows: TGTGCCAGCAGCCCAACAGGGTCATTCTATGGCTACACCTTC.

The V gene is TRBV9, the J gene TRBJ2-2; a weak D match, TRBD2 (6 bases). The CDR3 has 16 residues. Germline V gene lookup returns CDR1 SGDLS and CDR2 YYNGEE. V was pared by 6 bases and J by 7 bases, with 22 bases between. This CDR3 reads CASNPDIGGYNGELFF. The DNA of the CDR3 is TGTGCCAGCAACCCCGACATCGGGGGATACAACGGGGAGCTGTTTTTT.

The rearrangement links TRBV3-1 (or the pseudogene TRBV3-2) to TRBJ2-2, with D unresolved. CDR1 is LGHDT, CDR2 YNNKEL, per germline (reference sequence). This CDR3 has 13 amino acids. Trimming removed 1 base from V and 6 bases from J, with 6 bases in between. The chain's CDR3 is CASSQGWAGELFF. DNA for the CDR3: TGTGCCAGCAGCCAAGGTTGGGCCGGGGAGCTGTTTTTT.

A single count supports this clone. The CDR3 loop is CASSDRGQTEAFF. For the CDR3, the DNA is TGTGCCAGCAGCGACAGGGGGCAAACTGAAGCTTTCTTT. The chain recombines TRBV14 with TRBJ1-1; 10 bases fit TRBD1. V lost 5 bases to trimming and J lost 5 bases; unmatched junction nucleotides: 2. Per germline, CDR1 SGHDN and CDR2 FVKESK. The CDR3 is made up of 13 amino acids.

This chain connects TRBV13 to TRBJ2-3, with 9 bases identical to TRBD2. CDR3 length equals 17 residues. The germline V gene has CDR1 PRHDT and CDR2 FYEKMQ (reference sequence). Germline trimming cut 2 bases from V and 0 bases from J; bases unmatched to any gene: 6. Written as DNA, the CDR3 is TGTGCCAGCAGCTTATTAGCGGGGGTTACTAGCACAGATACGCAGTATTTT. Translating it yields CASSLLAGVTSTDTQYF.

The chain uses TRBV11-3 and TRBJ2-7, with TRBD1 matching over 7 bases. V dropped 6 bases and J dropped 0; count of bases not matched to a gene: 11. Germline CDR1 SGHNT, CDR2 YENEEA. This CDR3 has 16 residues. The CDR3 loop reads CASRPTLRGNSYEQYF. CDR3 coding DNA: TGTGCCAGCAGACCTACTCTCAGGGGGAACTCCTACGAGCAGTACTTC.

The chain uses TRBV12-3 or TRBV12-4 and TRBJ1-2; TRBD1 matches at 9 bases. The V segment lost 6 bases and the J segment 4 bases; nucleotides outside the gene matches: 3. CDR3 length: 13 residues. The CDR3 region has the DNA TGTGCCAGCAGGACGACAGGGGGCTATGGCTACACCTTC. Its translation: CASRTTGGYGYTF.

This chain uses TRBV5-6 with TRBJ1-5; no clear D. The germline gives CDR1 SGHDT, CDR2 YYEEEE. There are 15 residues in the CDR3. Deletions cut 3 bases from V and 7 bases from J, with 17 bases between. This CDR3 is CASSSTIPPSQPQHF. The CDR3 nucleotides read TGTGCCAGCAGCTCGACCATCCCCCCCAGCCAGCCCCAGCATTTT.

The chain has TRBV19 and TRBJ1-2; TRBD1 might be the D (5 bases). The CDR3 has 13 amino acids. The germline V gene encodes CDR1 LNHDA and CDR2 SQIVND (reference sequence). Trimming shortened V by 1 base and J by 3 bases, and 6 bases separated the two germline ends. This CDR3 is CASSIGGDYGYTF. The DNA of the CDR3 is TGTGCCAGTAGTATAGGGGGGGACTATGGCTACACCTTC.

The chain links TRBV5-1 to TRBJ2-1, with D unresolved. Looked up from germline, CDR1 is SGHRS and CDR2 is YFSETQ. This CDR3 has 15 residues. V was clipped by 0 bases and J by 5 bases, with 12 bases between them. The CDR3 region has the DNA TGCGCCAGCAGCTTGGCCAGTCGGTTAAACAATGAGCAGTTCTTC. Protein product: CASSLASRLNNEQFF. Supplemented by reference TRBV5-1 and TRBJ2-1, the full variable domain reads KAGVTQTPRYLIKTRGQQVTLSCSPISGHRSVSWYQQTPGQGLQFLFEYFSETQRNKGNFPGRFSGRQFSNSRSEMNVSTLELGDSALYLCASSLASRLNNEQFFGPGTRLTVL.

The chain employs TRBV3-1 (or the pseudogene TRBV3-2) and TRBJ1-3; D gene ambiguous. V dropped 3 bases and J dropped 3 bases, with 9 bases sitting between them. The CDR3 runs 14 residues. Germline-derived CDR1 and CDR2 are LGHDT and YNNKEL (reference sequence). The CDR3 region is CASSHSGGGNTIYF. In nucleotides, the CDR3 is TGTGCCAGCAGCCACTCAGGTGGTGGAAACACCATATATTTT.

V gene TRBV7-3 combines with J gene TRBJ1-1; possible D gene TRBD1, 6 bases. The germline CDR1 and CDR2 sequences are SGHTA and FQGTGA. Trimming left V 2 bases short and J 5 bases short, with 12 bases between. CDR3 length: 14 residues. The CDR3 DNA sequence: TGTGCCAGCAGCTTAGGGGGCGCCGGAACTGAAGCTTTCTTT. This encodes CASSLGGAGTEAFF.

V usage is TRBV23-1 and J usage is TRBJ2-1; TRBD1 matches at 10 bases. TRBV23-1 is an open reading frame whose function is uncertain. The CDR3 runs to 16 residues. Germline trimming cut 2 bases from V and 9 bases from J; bases unmatched to any gene: 10. The CDR3 loop is CASSQGTGVREGEQFF. The DNA for the CDR3 is TGCGCCAGCAGTCAAGGGACAGGGGTGAGAGAGGGTGAGCAGTTCTTC.

J is TRBJ1-1 and V is TRBV6-2 or TRBV6-3, with a tentative D call TRBD1 (5 bases). CDR3 size: 14 residues. Germline CDR1 and CDR2: MNHEY and SVGEGT. Trimming took 5 bases from V and 0 from J, leaving 10 bases between them. The CDR3 DNA reads TGTGCCAGCAGTGATCCAGGGATGAACACTGAAGCTTTCTTT. Its protein product is CASSDPGMNTEAFF.

The chain employs TRBV29-1 and TRBJ1-2, with TRBD1 identical over 9 bases. J lost 5 bases, V lost 4 bases, and 5 bases had no gene match. The CDR3 spans 13 residues. The germline gives CDR1 SQVTM, CDR2 ANQGSEA. The CDR3 region is CSVAGDREYGYTF. The CDR3 DNA follows: TGCAGCGTTGCAGGGGACAGGGAATATGGCTACACCTTC.

This chain connects TRBV21-1 to TRBJ1-3. TRBV21-1 is given as a pseudogene. The CDR3 is 15 residues long. The chain's CDR3 is CASSRPPGPRDTIYF. The CDR3, as DNA: TGTGCCAGCAGCAGACCACCGGGCCCGCGGGACACCATATATTTT.